Listed below are T cell receptor beta chains from one sample, sequenced in a study of T-cell reconstitution after alpha-beta-depleted transplantation in children. TCRdb analysed the PCR reads with MiXCR anew, one entry per CDR3 protein. The sample includes about 600,000 distinct CDR3 sequences, over 9.5% of them seen just once. The source was PBMCs from the stem cell graft donor, collected from the stem cell graft. These receptors were taken from a human donor who donated a stem cell graft to a child with acute myeloid leukemia. Both conserved end residues are part of each CDR3. A D gene is named only where the DNA matches it firmly. The size of a clone is reported for some rows only, either as once, few or many, or as a class for expanded clones.

many	TRBV6-2/TRBV6-3	TRBD2	TRBJ2-1	TGTGCCAGCAGTAAACCTACTAGCGGGGGTTACAATGAGCAGTTCTTC	CASSKPTSGGYNEQFF
-	TRBV3-1	-	TRBJ2-7	TGTGCCAGCGTCGGCGAGGCGACCTACGAGCAGTACTTC	CASVGEATYEQYF
few	TRBV30	-	TRBJ2-5	TGTGCCTGGGGCCGCCAAGAGACCCAGTACTTC	CAWGRQETQYF
few	TRBV7-3	-	TRBJ2-7	TGTGCCAGCAGCCCTACAGGGGAGGGAGGGCAGTACTTC	CASSPTGEGGQYF
-	TRBV6-1	-	TRBJ2-7	TGTGCCAGCAGTGAAGCCGGCAGGGGGGCGAGCGAGCAGTACTTC	CASSEAGRGASEQYF
-	TRBV2	-	TRBJ1-1	TGTGCCAGCAGTGTCGGGAGGGGCGCCGGGTCTGGAGCTTTCTTT	CASSVGRGAGSGAFF
many	TRBV10-3	TRBD2	TRBJ2-2	TGTGCCATCGGGGGAACGAACGGGAGGGCCGACACCGGGGAGCTGTTTTTT	CAIGGTNGRADTGELFF
-	TRBV30	-	TRBJ1-1	TGTGCCTGGAGAGGTGAGAACACTGAAGCTTTCTTT	CAWRGENTEAFF
many	TRBV12-3/TRBV12-4	-	TRBJ2-1	TGTGCCAGCAGGGGCTCACCTACTAGCTCCTACAATGAGCAGTTCTTC	CASRGSPTSSYNEQFF
many	TRBV9	-	TRBJ1-5	TGTGCCAGCAGCGTCGGCGGTGGGAATCAGCCCCAGCATTTT	CASSVGGGNQPQHF
few	TRBV5-1	-	TRBJ2-7	TGCGCCAGCAGCGGGGAAGGCTACGAGCAGTACTTC	CASSGEGYEQYF
few	TRBV20-1	-	TRBJ2-7	TGCAGTGCTAGAGATTGGGCAGGGAACGAGCAGTACTTC	CSARDWAGNEQYF
-	TRBV6-2/TRBV6-3	-	TRBJ2-7	TGTGCCAGCAGTTACTTGGGTGCAAAGGCCTACGAGCAGTACTTC	CASSYLGAKAYEQYF
many	TRBV7-2	-	TRBJ2-1	TGTGCCAGCAGCTTAGGCCGATACAATGAGCAGTTCTTC	CASSLGRYNEQFF
-	TRBV7-2	-	TRBJ2-1	TGTGCCAGCAGCTTACGATCGGGTTTCAATGAGCAGTTCTTC	CASSLRSGFNEQFF
few	TRBV28	-	TRBJ2-7	TGTGCCAGCAGTTCCACAGGATGGCCCTACGAGCAGTACTTC	CASSSTGWPYEQYF
few	TRBV11-2	-	TRBJ2-6	TGTGCCAGCAGCTGGACAGCTACCTTAACCTCTGGGGCCAACGTCCTGACTTTC	CASSWTATLTSGANVLTF
-	TRBV6-5	TRBD1	TRBJ2-1	TGTGCCAGCAGTTACCAGGACAGGGGGCAGAACAATGAGCAGTTCTTC	CASSYQDRGQNNEQFF
few	TRBV12-3/TRBV12-4	-	TRBJ2-5	TGTGCCAGCAGGCGGAGGGAAGAGACCCAGTACTTC	CASRRREETQYF
-	TRBV28	TRBD1	TRBJ1-6	TGTGCCAGCAGTTCTTTCCGCGGGACAGGGGCCCATTCACCCCTCCACTTT	CASSSFRGTGAHSPLHF
few	TRBV10-3	TRBD1	TRBJ1-6	TGTGCCACTCAACCGGGACAGGGGGGGAATTCACCCCTCCACTTT	CATQPGQGGNSPLHF
many	TRBV2	TRBD1	TRBJ1-4	TGTGCCAGCAGCCGGGACAGGGTTAATGAAAAACTGTTTTTT	CASSRDRVNEKLFF
many	TRBV11-2	-	TRBJ2-3	TGTGCCAGCAGCTTAGCGGCGGGGGCGGGGACAGATACGCAGTATTTT	CASSLAAGAGTDTQYF
-	TRBV5-1	-	TRBJ2-3	TGCGCCAGCAGCCAGAGCGGGTACACAGATACGCAGTATTTT	CASSQSGYTDTQYF
few	TRBV7-2	-	TRBJ1-4	TGTGCCAGCAGCTCCCGGCCGGCAGGGCGGGGAGAAAAACTGTTTTTT	CASSSRPAGRGEKLFF
few	TRBV13	-	TRBJ1-4	TGTGCCAGCAGCTTAGGACAGGCTGCAACTAATGAAAAACTGTTTTTT	CASSLGQAATNEKLFF
-	TRBV28	-	TRBJ1-2	TGTGCCAGCCTACAGGTCCCCTATGGCTACACCTTC	CASLQVPYGYTF
-	TRBV12-3/TRBV12-4	-	TRBJ1-6	TGTGCCAGCAGATTACAGGCGAATTCACCCCTCCACTTT	CASRLQANSPLHF
few	TRBV20-1	-	TRBJ2-3	TGCAGTGCTGAATGGCGCGGTGGTGGGTCCTCGGGCACAGATACGCAGTATTTT	CSAEWRGGGSSGTDTQYF
few	TRBV29-1	-	TRBJ2-3	TGCAGCCAGCGGCAGGGTCCGGCAGGTACGCAGTATTTT	CSQRQGPAGTQYF
few	TRBV28	TRBD1	TRBJ1-2	TGTGCCAGCAGTTTGTCAGGGGGCGACTATGGCTACACCTTC	CASSLSGGDYGYTF
-	TRBV4-2	TRBD2	TRBJ2-3	TGTGCCAGCAGCCAGAGAAGATTAGCGGGAGGGGCCCCAGATACGCAGTATTTT	CASSQRRLAGGAPDTQYF